A single sample gave rise to the 21 T cell receptor beta chains below, sequenced in a study of blood T cell repertoires in COVID-19. This table comes from immunoSEQ multiplex PCR, and its TCRdb copy is limited to in-frame clones, with some not included. The sample lists approximately 130,000 clones; about 76% were seen once. The sample taken for sequencing was peripheral blood. Receptors were obtained from a woman in her sixties with active or convalescent COVID-19.

The rearrangement joins TRBV28 to TRBJ2-3; TRBD1 is a possible D gene (6 bases). Trimming took off 3 bases at V and 1 base at J, with 11 bases between the two ends. The CDR3 spans 15 residues. The germline V gene encodes CDR1 MDHEN and CDR2 SYDVKM. Here the CDR3 DNA reads TGTGCCAGCAGTTTCTCGGCAGGGGGCACAGATACGCAGTATTTT. Translation: CASSFSAGGTDTQYF.

This clone was seen once. CDR3 amino acids: CASSPPVARETTEAFF. In DNA, the CDR3 is TGTGCCAGCTCACCACCGGTTGCTAGGGAGACAACTGAAGCTTTCTTT. The chain is built from TRBV18 and TRBJ1-1; the D is unclear. The ends were cut back, 0 bases at V and 5 bases at J, with 16 bases in the middle. CDR1 and CDR2 from the germline V gene are KGHSH and LQKENI. The CDR3 sequence is 16 residues long.

Ten or more counts support this clone. CDR3 sequence: CASSQASGASYEQYV. The DNA for the CDR3 is TGTGCCAGCAGTCAGGCTAGCGGGGCCTCCTACGAGCAGTACGTC. This rearrangement joins TRBV5-4 to TRBJ2-7, with TRBD2 matching over 9 bases. J was trimmed by 0 bases and V by 5 bases; bases with no gene match: 6. The CDR3 is 15 residues long. Germline-derived CDR1 and CDR2 are SGHNT and YYREEE (reference sequence).

The sample holds one count of this clone. The chain recombines TRBV7-9 with TRBJ2-7, with a possible D match to TRBD2 (5 bases). CDR1 and CDR2 (germline): SEHNR, FQNEAQ (reference sequence). Deletions cut 2 bases from V and 0 bases from J, with 8 bases between. The CDR3 totals 14 residues. DNA for the CDR3: TGTGCCAGCAGCTTATTCGGGGACTCCTACGAGCAGTACTTC. As protein: CASSLFGDSYEQYF.

This chain joins TRBV19 and TRBJ2-2; perhaps TRBD2 as D (7 bases). Trimming removed 6 bases from V and 4 bases from J, with 15 bases in between. The CDR3 has 15 amino acids. Germline values: CDR1 LNHDA, CDR2 SQIVND (reference sequence). CDR3: CASRLRGPFTGELFF. Written as DNA, the CDR3 is TGTGCCAGTAGACTGCGGGGGCCCTTCACCGGGGAGCTGTTTTTT.

Only a few counts were recorded for this clone. This chain connects TRBV4-1 to TRBJ2-3; the D gene is possibly TRBD2 (5 bases). Germline-derived CDR1 and CDR2 are MGHRA and YSYEKL. V was pared by 0 bases and J by 4 bases, with 17 bases between. The CDR3 covers 17 residues. CDR3 residues: CASSQEATSEVSDTQYF. Here the CDR3 DNA reads TGCGCCAGCAGCCAAGAAGCGACTTCGGAGGTCTCAGATACGCAGTATTTT.

This chain uses TRBV7-6 with TRBJ2-1; 14 bases fit TRBD2. V lost 5 bases and J lost 12; bases outside the gene matches: 24. This CDR3 comprises 20 residues. Germline values: CDR1 SGHVS, CDR2 FNYEAQ. As DNA, the CDR3 is TGTGCCAGCAGCGGATCGCGGGGGGGACTAGCGGGAGATCATGAAGCAAGGCAGTTCTTC. This gives the protein CASSGSRGGLAGDHEARQFF.

This clone appeared a few times. The chain carries TRBV5-1 and TRBJ2-3; 10 bases are a match to TRBD1. The CDR3 extends over 16 amino acids. Germline V gene data show CDR1 as SGHRS and CDR2 as YFSETQ. J gave up 5 bases and V 4 bases, and 10 bases lay outside the gene matches. CDR3 in amino acids: CASSPLRGQGEDTQYF. CDR3 DNA sequence: TGCGCCAGCAGCCCCTTAAGAGGACAGGGGGAAGATACGCAGTATTTT.

This rearrangement joins TRBV9 to TRBJ2-1; 8 bases are a match to TRBD2. J lost 12 bases, V lost 3 bases, and 5 bases had no gene match. Germline V gene sequence: CDR1 SGDLS, CDR2 YYNGEE. This CDR3 has 12 residues. The CDR3 loop is CASSAPGGPQFF. The DNA for the CDR3 is TGTGCCAGCAGCGCCCCGGGAGGGCCGCAGTTCTTC.

This clone was recorded once. The rearrangement joins TRBV27 to TRBJ2-1; 8 bases map to TRBD1. The CDR3 covers 20 residues. Germline CDR1 MNHEY, CDR2 SMNVEV (reference sequence). J lost 3 bases, V lost 6 bases, and 22 bases had no gene match. CDR3 nucleotide sequence: TGTGCCAGCAGCCCGAGGACAGGGCAACATCTTGGCTCATTCTACAATGAGCAGTTCTTC. Translating gives CASSPRTGQHLGSFYNEQFF.

The chain joins TRBV6-5 to TRBJ2-7, with TRBD1 identical over 8 bases. V dropped 6 bases and J dropped 3; count of bases not matched to a gene: 4. CDR1 and CDR2 from the germline V gene are MNHEY and SVGAGI. This CDR3 has 13 amino acids. In DNA form, the CDR3 reads TGTGCCAGCAGAGGGGACAGGCTCTACGAGCAGTACGTC. Amino acids: CASRGDRLYEQYV.

This clone showed up just a few times. The chain uses TRBV5-1 and TRBJ1-2; TRBD1 matches at 8 bases. Unmatched junction bases numbered 7, after V lost 4 bases and J lost 8 bases. The CDR3 has 13 amino acids. CDR1 and CDR2 (germline): SGHRS, YFSETQ. The chain's CDR3 is CASSMDRVGGYTF. DNA for the CDR3: TGCGCCAGCAGCATGGACAGGGTAGGCGGCTACACCTTC. The full variable domain, its missing parts supplied by reference TRBV5-1 and TRBJ1-2, is KAGVTQTPRYLIKTRGQQVTLSCSPISGHRSVSWYQQTPGQGLQFLFEYFSETQRNKGNFPGRFSGRQFSNSRSEMNVSTLELGDSALYLCASSMDRVGGYTFGSGTRLTVV.

Concerning this clone: A read error may account for a junction end that differs from germline. The same CDR3 arises from other DNA sequences in this sample as well. This chain links TRBV4-1 with TRBJ1-5; D not certain. The germline CDR1 and CDR2 sequences are MGHRA and YSYEKL. The CDR3 sequence is 18 residues long. The CDR3 region is CASSQPIIPYGSYQPQHF. The CDR3 bases are TGCGCCAGTAGCCAACCGATAATCCCTTATGGCAGTTATCAGCCCCAGCATTTT.

The chain links TRBV6-2 or TRBV6-3 to TRBJ1-2; 8 bases are shared with TRBD1. The CDR3 spans 17 residues. From germline, CDR1 is MNHEY and CDR2 SVGEGT. V lost 5 bases to trimming and J lost 5 bases; unmatched junction nucleotides: 16. CDR3 amino acids: CASSTRQGSASGYGYTF. The CDR3 bases are TGTGCCAGCAGTACCCGACAGGGGTCCGCGAGTGGATATGGCTACACCTTC.

The chain carries TRBV2 and TRBJ1-5, with TRBD1 identical over 7 bases. The germline V gene encodes CDR1 SNHLY and CDR2 FYNNEI. J was trimmed by 3 bases and V by 6 bases; bases with no gene match: 8. This CDR3 spans 15 amino acids. CDR3 sequence (DNA): TGTGCCAGCAGCTCTATGGGACAGTACAATCAGCCCCAGCATTTT. Amino acids: CASSSMGQYNQPQHF.

V gene TRBV29-1 combines with J gene TRBJ2-1; a possible D gene is TRBD1 (5 bases). CDR3 length equals 13 residues. From germline, CDR1 is SQVTM and CDR2 ANQGSEA. Trimming left V 2 bases short and J 6 bases short, with 11 bases between. The CDR3 spells CSVERGFLNEQFF. The CDR3 coding sequence is TGCAGCGTTGAAAGGGGATTTCTCAATGAGCAGTTCTTC.

The chain is built from TRBV6-1 and TRBJ2-7; TRBD1 might be the D (6 bases). The CDR3 spans 15 residues. Trimming pared 2 bases from V and 2 bases from J, leaving 13 bases between. Per the germline V gene, CDR1 is MNHNS and CDR2 is SASEGT. The CDR3 nucleotides are TGTGCCAGCAGTGAATGGGTGGGGGCAACCTACGAGCAGTACGTC. This encodes CASSEWVGATYEQYV.

Turning to this clone: Mismatch with germline at one junction end may stem from a read error. The rearrangement uses TRBV10-3 and TRBJ2-1; maybe TRBD2 (6 bases). Germline CDR1 reads ENHRY; CDR2 reads SYGVKD. The CDR3 covers 10 residues. The CDR3 sequence is CAIAGPQHFF. The CDR3 bases are TGTGCCATCGCGGGACCCCAGCACTTCTTC.

The chain joins TRBV5-1 to TRBJ2-1, with D perhaps matching TRBD2 (6 bases). Germline V gene sequence: CDR1 SGHRS, CDR2 YFSETQ. V was clipped by 4 bases and J by 0 bases, with 11 bases between them. The CDR3 covers 15 residues. CDR3 region: CASSPGLTSYNEQFF. DNA for the CDR3: TGCGCCAGCAGCCCGGGACTGACCTCCTACAATGAGCAGTTCTTC.

CDR3 sequence reads: CASSVAANTGELFF. The CDR3 DNA reads TGCGCCAGCAGCGTAGCGGCGAACACCGGGGAGCTGTTTTTT. The V gene is TRBV5-1, the J gene TRBJ2-2, with D maybe TRBD2 (6 bases). Trimming shortened V by 4 bases and J by 0 bases, and 7 bases separated the two germline ends. The CDR3 length is 14 residues. Germline CDR1 is SGHRS and CDR2 is YFSETQ.

The DNA for the CDR3 is TGTGCCAGCAGTTACCCCCAGGGGGTCAGCAATCAGCCCCAGCATTTT. Its protein product is CASSYPQGVSNQPQHF. V and J are TRBV6-2 or TRBV6-3 and TRBJ1-5, with 7 nucleotides matching TRBD1. Germline V gives CDR1 MNHEY, CDR2 SVGEGT. The CDR3 runs 16 residues. V was clipped by 2 bases and J by 1 base; unmatched bases: 5.